A selection of T cell receptor beta chains follows, all from one sample in a study of CD8 T cells in ankylosing spondylitis. TCRdb passed the 5' RACE reads through MiXCR, listing each CDR3 protein once. The table records 750,000 to 850,000 distinct CDR3 sequences, over 9.5% of them present only once. The sample comprised blood, either unsorted or a sorted T cell fraction (not recorded which). Receptor source: a male donor with ankylosing spondylitis. Each CDR3 is given with its conserved first and last residue. Each record gives: clone size, CDR3 length, V gene, D gene, J gene, CDR3 DNA, CDR3 protein. A D gene is named only where the DNA matches it firmly. A row's size may be missing; if present it is once, few, many or a size class.

clone size: many; CDR3 length: 14; V gene: TRBV6-1; D gene: -; J gene: TRBJ2-3; CDR3 DNA: TGTGCCAGCAGCGGGGGATGGGAAACAGATACGCAGTATTTT; CDR3 protein: CASSGGWETDTQYF
clone size: -; CDR3 length: 14; V gene: TRBV7-2; D gene: -; J gene: TRBJ2-3; CDR3 DNA: TGTGCCAGCAGCTTATATGGTATGAGGGATACGCAGTATTTT; CDR3 protein: CASSLYGMRDTQYF
clone size: -; CDR3 length: 14; V gene: TRBV6-1; D gene: -; J gene: TRBJ2-3; CDR3 DNA: TGTGCCAGCAGTGAATTTGGGGGATTAGATACGCAGTATTTT; CDR3 protein: CASSEFGGLDTQYF
clone size: few; CDR3 length: 15; V gene: TRBV20-1; D gene: TRBD2; J gene: TRBJ2-7; CDR3 DNA: TGCAGTGCTAGGGGACTTCTAGCGGGCTCCTACGAGCAGTACTTC; CDR3 protein: CSARGLLAGSYEQYF
clone size: -; CDR3 length: 13; V gene: TRBV5-5; D gene: -; J gene: TRBJ1-1; CDR3 DNA: TGTGCCAGCAGCTCCGAGCTCCCCTGGGAAGCTTTCTTT; CDR3 protein: CASSSELPWEAFF
clone size: -; CDR3 length: 11; V gene: TRBV18; D gene: -; J gene: TRBJ2-5; CDR3 DNA: TGTGCCAGCACAGATCGGGAGACCCAGTACTTC; CDR3 protein: CASTDRETQYF
clone size: -; CDR3 length: 15; V gene: TRBV7-9; D gene: -; J gene: TRBJ2-7; CDR3 DNA: TGTGCCAGCAGCTTAGCGGACAGAGGGGCCTACGAGCAGTACTTC; CDR3 protein: CASSLADRGAYEQYF
clone size: few; CDR3 length: 16; V gene: TRBV6-1; D gene: TRBD2; J gene: TRBJ2-7; CDR3 DNA: TGTGCCAGCAGACGCCGCCCGTGGGAGGGGCCCTACGAGCAGTACTTC; CDR3 protein: CASRRRPWEGPYEQYF
clone size: -; CDR3 length: 15; V gene: TRBV29-1; D gene: TRBD1; J gene: TRBJ1-4; CDR3 DNA: TGCAGCGTTGTTTATCGGGGACAGGGGAGTGAAAAACTGTTTTTT; CDR3 protein: CSVVYRGQGSEKLFF
clone size: many; CDR3 length: 14; V gene: TRBV29-1; D gene: -; J gene: TRBJ2-2; CDR3 DNA: TGCAGCGTTGATGGGGGGCGCAGCACCGGGGAGCTGTTTTTT; CDR3 protein: CSVDGGRSTGELFF
clone size: -; CDR3 length: 14; V gene: TRBV7-7; D gene: -; J gene: TRBJ2-5; CDR3 DNA: TGTGCTAGCAGCCTCGGGCCTTCCCCCGAGGCCCAGTACTTC; CDR3 protein: CASSLGPSPEAQYF
clone size: -; CDR3 length: 15; V gene: TRBV6-1; D gene: -; J gene: TRBJ2-7; CDR3 DNA: TGTGCCAGCGCCACCCCCGGGACAAGGATCTACGAGCAGTACTTC; CDR3 protein: CASATPGTRIYEQYF
clone size: -; CDR3 length: 13; V gene: TRBV27; D gene: -; J gene: TRBJ2-5; CDR3 DNA: TGTGCCAGCTGCGGGGCGGATCAAGAGACCCAGTACTTC; CDR3 protein: CASCGADQETQYF
clone size: few; CDR3 length: 17; V gene: TRBV18; D gene: -; J gene: TRBJ2-7; CDR3 DNA: TGTGCCAGCTCACCATCCCCGGGTGGGACTGGGTCCTACGAGCAGTACTTC; CDR3 protein: CASSPSPGGTGSYEQYF
clone size: -; CDR3 length: 16; V gene: TRBV5-4; D gene: TRBD1; J gene: TRBJ2-3; CDR3 DNA: TGTGCCAGCAGCTCCGGCCGGACAGGCTCCACAGATACGCAGTATTTT; CDR3 protein: CASSSGRTGSTDTQYF
clone size: many; CDR3 length: 14; V gene: TRBV7-2; D gene: -; J gene: TRBJ2-7; CDR3 DNA: TGTGCCAGCAGCCTAGTCGACAGTTTTGATGAGCAGTACTTC; CDR3 protein: CASSLVDSFDEQYF
clone size: few; CDR3 length: 12; V gene: TRBV20-1; D gene: TRBD1; J gene: TRBJ1-1; CDR3 DNA: TGCAGTGCGGTACAGGGGGCCGGTGAAGCTTTCTTT; CDR3 protein: CSAVQGAGEAFF
clone size: many; CDR3 length: 15; V gene: TRBV5-1; D gene: TRBD2; J gene: TRBJ2-7; CDR3 DNA: TGCGCCAGCAGCAGGGGACTAGCGGACACCTACGAGCAGTACTTC; CDR3 protein: CASSRGLADTYEQYF
clone size: many; CDR3 length: 14; V gene: TRBV5-6; D gene: -; J gene: TRBJ1-1; CDR3 DNA: TGTGCCAGCAGCTTCCCCCAGGGAGGCACTGAAGCTTTCTTT; CDR3 protein: CASSFPQGGTEAFF
clone size: -; CDR3 length: 13; V gene: TRBV5-1; D gene: TRBD1; J gene: TRBJ1-2; CDR3 DNA: TGCGCCAGCAGCTATCAGACAGGGGATGGCTACACCTTC; CDR3 protein: CASSYQTGDGYTF
clone size: few; CDR3 length: 13; V gene: TRBV29-1; D gene: -; J gene: TRBJ1-1; CDR3 DNA: TGCAGCGTTGTGGCAATACTGAACACTGAAGCTTTCTTT; CDR3 protein: CSVVAILNTEAFF
clone size: few; CDR3 length: 14; V gene: TRBV9; D gene: TRBD1; J gene: TRBJ2-1; CDR3 DNA: TGTGCCAGCAGCGTGGGGGACAGTCACAATGAGCAGTTCTTC; CDR3 protein: CASSVGDSHNEQFF
clone size: -; CDR3 length: 16; V gene: TRBV7-6; D gene: -; J gene: TRBJ2-5; CDR3 DNA: TGTGCCAGCAGCTTAGCGCTTTCTACGGTGCGGGAGACCCAGTACTTC; CDR3 protein: CASSLALSTVRETQYF
clone size: -; CDR3 length: 13; V gene: TRBV7-2; D gene: -; J gene: TRBJ1-2; CDR3 DNA: TGTGCCAGCAGCGTAACCGGGGAGGATGGCTACACCTTC; CDR3 protein: CASSVTGEDGYTF
clone size: many; CDR3 length: 12; V gene: TRBV12-3/TRBV12-4; D gene: -; J gene: TRBJ1-5; CDR3 DNA: TGTGCCAGCAGTCCGAACGGTCAGCCCCAGCATTTT; CDR3 protein: CASSPNGQPQHF
clone size: -; CDR3 length: 12; V gene: TRBV20-1; D gene: -; J gene: TRBJ2-7; CDR3 DNA: TGCAGTATAACAGCGGACTCCTACGAGCAGTACTTC; CDR3 protein: CSITADSYEQYF
clone size: many; CDR3 length: 13; V gene: TRBV29-1; D gene: -; J gene: TRBJ1-1; CDR3 DNA: TGCAGCGTGCGACAGGACCCAGACACTGAAGCTTTCTTT; CDR3 protein: CSVRQDPDTEAFF
clone size: -; CDR3 length: 16; V gene: TRBV27; D gene: -; J gene: TRBJ2-2; CDR3 DNA: TGTGCCAGCAGTCCAGTGGAGCCTTACAACACCGGGGAGCTGTTTTTT; CDR3 protein: CASSPVEPYNTGELFF
clone size: -; CDR3 length: 13; V gene: TRBV29-1; D gene: TRBD1; J gene: TRBJ1-2; CDR3 DNA: TGCAGCGTCGACAGGGTTAGTAACTATGGCTACACCTTC; CDR3 protein: CSVDRVSNYGYTF